The entry that follows covers one T cell receptor (beta chain) sequence. CDR1 and CDR2 (germline): SGHVS, FQNEAQ. The CDR3 consists of 17 residues. Trimming took 5 bases from V and 1 from J; bases not matched to a gene: 7. The repertoire was sequenced with immunoSEQ multiplex PCR; TCRdb's copy has only in-frame clones and lacks some. The sample gives 370,000 or so clones, around 87% of which show up once; 1% to 1.5% is in the top ten. This entry comes from a study of blood T cell repertoires in COVID-19. This rearrangement joins TRBV7-8 to TRBJ2-3; 12 positions match TRBD2. This receptor was taken from a man aged 25-40 years who had recovered from COVID-19. Sequenced sample: PBMCs or T cells enriched from blood (not recorded which). The CDR3 sequence: CASSNSTSGRRTDTQYF. As DNA, the CDR3 is TGTGCCAGCAGCAACTCGACTAGCGGGAGACGCACAGATACGCAGTATTTT.